This T cell receptor (beta chain) was sequenced during a study of T cells in Graves' hyperthyroidism and ophthalmopathy (dated by TCRdb to between 2018 and 2020). Study-level background: Peripheral blood was sampled at the time of initial diagnosis, prior to any treatment. To identify TCR V-J signatures that set the groups apart, the researchers used a discovery cohort of about a hundred patients, made up of 40 to 45 with Graves' ophthalmopathy and some 56 with stable Graves' hyperthyroidism. An independent validation cohort of about 19 hyperthyroidism patients and about 15 patients who later progressed to ophthalmopathy tested prospective prediction of ophthalmopathy. The 85 to 100 discovery patients were divided at random into training and test sets in a 7:3 ratio. Thyroid tissue and blood T-cell repertoires from six or seven Graves' hyperthyroidism patients were also compared in the study. Once sampling was done, hyperthyroidism patients were given methimazole at a starting dose of 30 mg daily, whereas ophthalmopathy patients were given high-dose intravenous methylprednisolone. The paper reports TCR Vbeta CDR3 sequencing of fewer than 150 peripheral blood samples: approximately 43 ophthalmopathy, about 75 hyperthyroidism and approximately 17 progressor patients.

The germline V gene (reference sequence) supplies CDR1 DFQATT and CDR2 SNEGSKA. V loses 5 bases at its end and J loses 1 base; junction bases beyond the gene matches: 6. Taken from cysteine to phenylalanine, the CDR3 has 14 residues. Only the CDR3 part of the read is kept: 42 bases, read in frame from the first base. This clonotype was observed many times. This clone's antigen is unknown. The input lacks base qualities; no much larger clone sits a single base away. Graves' hyperthyroidism was defined as stable when no progression to ophthalmopathy occurred over 18 months of follow-up. Hyperthyroidism patients were newly diagnosed, with disease duration under 2 months, and aged 18 to 65 years. Patients with uncontrolled infections, other autoimmune diseases, pregnancy or lactation were excluded. Diagnoses relied on clinical symptoms, serum thyroxine and TRAb, thyroid ultrasound and orbital computed tomography. Ficoll-Paque density gradient centrifugation was used to isolate PBMCs from around 10 ml of fresh peripheral blood. Total RNA was extracted using Trizol reagent, and RNA quality was assessed on an Agilent 2100 Bioanalyzer.

Results the study describes overall, beyond this receptor: In validation, the model predicted progression to ophthalmopathy a median of roughly 6.1 months before onset, with over 55% sensitivity and 72.22% specificity. Most expanded thyroid clonotypes (frequency above 0.001) were also detected in blood, a finding suggesting that blood repertoires may reflect thyroid immune responses. No statistical method was used to set the sample size in advance, and investigators knew the group allocation. In cross-validation, a model built on a 13 V-J signature told ophthalmopathy apart from stable hyperthyroidism with under 90% sensitivity and roughly 81% specificity, and in testing the same model reached 80%/75%.

The TCR beta CDR3 regions were amplified from RNA transcripts. The TCR CDR3 was subjected to a first round of RT-PCR using the HTBI primer set and the Qiagen OneStep RT-PCR kit. A second multiplex PCR round built the libraries, followed by size selection and purification. Sequencing of the libraries was done on an Illumina HiSeq2000 using paired-end 100 bp reads. In the original analysis: SOAPnuke was used to process the raw data, throwing out any read that contained adapters or uncalled bases, had a mean Phred below 15, or lacked an exact constant-primer or identifier match. High-quality paired reads were merged using COPE v1.2.5, and each unique nucleotide sequence was defined as a clonotype. MiTCR v1.1 was used to align clonotypes to the IMGT TRBV, TRBD and TRBJ reference segments. The analysis included only V-J combinations with a frequency above 0.0001, which together covered roughly 99% of the repertoires. A TCS score was defined as the ratio of F50 (clonal expansion) to E x V (chaos), with BLOSUM62-based TCRdist applied between CDR3 peptides within each V-J. Welch's t-statistics and random forest reduced around 510 V-J features to roughly 13, which were used in a naive Bayes classifier (R e1071). Starting from the raw public reads, TCRdb applied fastp trimming at Q25, assembled clones with MiXCR and retained in-frame beta chains. Each entry is one CDR3 protein sequence, shown with its most common DNA and genes. It is TCRdb's table, rather than the study itself, that gives the V and J calls and clone size. The sample table holds approximately 700,000 distinct CDR3 sequences, of which 16% were seen once. The ten biggest clones cover approximately 8.4% of the sample.

Material: blood. Recombination connected TRBV20-1 to TRBJ2-7; 9 junctional bases match TRBD1. The TCR sequence derives from a man aged 18 to 29 with Graves' hyperthyroidism. The CDR3 region has the sequence CSASGTGRSYEQYF. The base sequence is TGCAGTGCTTCCGGGACAGGGCGTTCCTACGAGCAGTACTTC.